This entry features one T cell receptor beta chain sequence. Antigen: not known. This table comes from immunoSEQ multiplex PCR, and its TCRdb copy is limited to in-frame clones, with some not included. The data show around 190,000 clones, 88% seen once. The sample comes from a study of T cell responses to AZD1222 COVID-19 vaccine. Study-level findings and limits: Spike regions recognized by vaccine-associated CD4 TCRs spanned the protein, led by 160-218 and 743-854. Close to half of spike-specific TCRs reportedly recognize unmutated variant regions.

The germline gives CDR1 SGHDT, CDR2 YYEEEE. The CDR3 extends over 15 amino acids. Trimming at V came to 3 bases and at J to 4 bases, leaving 4 bases not matched to a gene. Sample: peripheral blood, taken 28 days after the second AZD1222 dose. This chain links TRBV5-6 with TRBJ1-5, with TRBD1 identical over 10 bases. The TCR sequence derives from an adult who received the AZD1222 COVID-19 vaccine. The CDR3 bases are TGTGCCAGCAGCTGGGGACAGGGGCTAAATCAGCCCCAGCATTTT. It specifies CASSWGQGLNQPQHF.